The entry below gives a single T cell receptor beta chain sequence along with its context. What it recognizes is unknown. This entry is derived from a study of CD4 T cells in relation to SARS-CoV-2 and coronaviruses. Study overall: After around 10 days of antigen culture, PBMC TCR beta CDR3s were sequenced. Negative control cultures got HIV-1 Nef peptides or no peptide. Shared crossreactive spike epitopes were mapped to their HLA restriction.

This table comes from immunoSEQ multiplex PCR, and its TCRdb copy is limited to in-frame clones, with some not included. This sample has some 21,000 clones, with 75% to 85% found just once. The CDR3 has 15 amino acids. CDR1 is SSHAT and CDR2 is FNYEAQ in the germline V gene (reference sequence). V gave up 5 bases and J gave up 3 bases, with 16 bases separating them. The unexposed donors gave CD4+ T cells in about 2011-2019, prior to COVID-19. After around nine days of culture, CD4+ T cells were isolated. As cell numbers allowed, unexposed-donor CD4+ T cells faced SARS-CoV-2 S/N and four cold-coronavirus spikes.

The chain recombines TRBV7-7 with TRBJ1-1; D is perhaps TRBD1 (5 bases). The TCR originated in a human donor in good health. The sample consisted of CD4+ T cells from PBMCs, cultured in vitro. The CDR3 protein is CASSPTLGEHTEAFF. DNA for the CDR3: TGTGCCAGCAGCCCCACCCTGGGGGAGCACACTGAAGCTTTCTTT.